This T cell receptor (beta chain) was retrieved from a study of blood T cell repertoires in COVID-19. Trimming shortened V by 0 bases and J by 7 bases, and 10 bases separated the two germline ends. Germline V gives CDR1 MNHEY, CDR2 SVGEGT. The CDR3 contains 13 residues. Sequencing used immunoSEQ multiplex PCR; TCRdb keeps in-frame clones, though not all of them. The sample includes 90,000 to 150,000 clones, 77% of them seen just once. The sample was peripheral blood. The V call is TRBV6-2 or TRBV6-3, the J call TRBJ2-7; D uncertain. The TCR comes from a human donor in a cohort sampled during active COVID-19. CDR3 bases: TGTGCCAGCAGTTACTCGGCCCCTTATGAGCAGTACTTC. Residues: CASSYSAPYEQYF.